The clone carrying this TCR beta chain showed up just a few times. The record originates from a study of blood T cell repertoires in COVID-19. Sequenced by immunoSEQ multiplex PCR; TCRdb stores in-frame clones only, minus some. The repertoire includes some 110,000 clones, around 83% of them detected once, and 15% to 19% sits in the top ten. The specimen was peripheral blood. The origin of this receptor is a woman of 80 years or more with acute or convalescent COVID-19.

For the CDR3, the DNA is TGTGCCAGCATACTGCCAGGGGACTCACCCCTCCACTTT. Translation gives CASILPGDSPLHF. The chain joins TRBV2 to TRBJ1-6; D might be TRBD1 (6 bases). Deletions cut 7 bases from V and 10 bases from J, with 14 bases between. CDR3 size: 13 residues. Germline V gene sequence: CDR1 SNHLY, CDR2 FYNNEI.